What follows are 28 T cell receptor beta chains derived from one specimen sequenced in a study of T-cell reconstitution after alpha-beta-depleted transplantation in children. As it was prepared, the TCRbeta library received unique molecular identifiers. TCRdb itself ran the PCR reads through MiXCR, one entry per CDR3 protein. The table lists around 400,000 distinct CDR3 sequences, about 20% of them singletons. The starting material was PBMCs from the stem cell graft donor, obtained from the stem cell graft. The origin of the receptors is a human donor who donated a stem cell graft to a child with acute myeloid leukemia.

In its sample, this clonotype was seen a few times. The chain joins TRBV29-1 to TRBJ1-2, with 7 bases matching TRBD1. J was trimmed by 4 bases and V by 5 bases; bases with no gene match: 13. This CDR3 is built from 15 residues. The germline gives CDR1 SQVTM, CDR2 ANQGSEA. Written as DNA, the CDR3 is TGCAGCGTTTCTTTGTCCCTTACAGGGGTCTATGGCTACACCTTC. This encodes CSVSLSLTGVYGYTF.

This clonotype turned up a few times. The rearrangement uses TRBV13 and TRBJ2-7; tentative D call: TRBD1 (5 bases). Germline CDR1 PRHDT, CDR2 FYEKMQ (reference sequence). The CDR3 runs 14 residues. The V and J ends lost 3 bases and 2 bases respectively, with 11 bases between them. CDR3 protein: CASSLGRSTYEQYF. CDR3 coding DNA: TGTGCCAGCAGCTTGGGGCGGTCGACCTACGAGCAGTACTTC.

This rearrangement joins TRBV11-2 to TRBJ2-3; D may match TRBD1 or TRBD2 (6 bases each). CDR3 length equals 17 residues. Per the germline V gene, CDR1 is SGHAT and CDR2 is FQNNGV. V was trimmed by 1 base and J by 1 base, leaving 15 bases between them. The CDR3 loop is CASSLVWTGARTDTQYF. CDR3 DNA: TGTGCCAGCAGCTTAGTTTGGACGGGGGCACGCACAGATACGCAGTATTTT. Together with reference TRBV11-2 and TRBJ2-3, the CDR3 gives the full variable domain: EAGVAQSPRYKIIEKRQSVAFWCNPISGHATLYWYQQILGQGPKLLIQFQNNGVVDDSQLPKDRFSAERLKGVDSTLKIQPAKLEDSAVYLCASSLVWTGARTDTQYFGPGTRLTVL.

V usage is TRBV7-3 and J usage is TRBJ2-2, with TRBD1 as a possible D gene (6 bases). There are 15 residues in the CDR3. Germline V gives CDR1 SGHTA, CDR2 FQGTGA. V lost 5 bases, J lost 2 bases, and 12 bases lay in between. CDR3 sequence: CASSPGHINTGELFF. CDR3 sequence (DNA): TGTGCCAGCAGCCCGGGACACATCAACACCGGGGAGCTGTTTTTT.

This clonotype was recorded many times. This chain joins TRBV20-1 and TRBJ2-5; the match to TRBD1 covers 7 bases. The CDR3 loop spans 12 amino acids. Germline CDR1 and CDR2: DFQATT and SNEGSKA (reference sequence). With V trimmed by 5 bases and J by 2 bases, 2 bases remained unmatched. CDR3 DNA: TGCAGTGCTTTACAGGGGCAAGAGACCCAGTACTTC. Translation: CSALQGQETQYF.

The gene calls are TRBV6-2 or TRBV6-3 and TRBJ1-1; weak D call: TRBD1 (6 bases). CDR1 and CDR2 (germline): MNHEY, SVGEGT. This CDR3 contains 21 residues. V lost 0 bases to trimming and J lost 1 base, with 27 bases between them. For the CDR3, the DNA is TGTGCCAGCAGTTACTCACGTCTTTTACACCCGAGGGGGTTTGGGAACACTGAAGCTTTCTTT. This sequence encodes CASSYSRLLHPRGFGNTEAFF.

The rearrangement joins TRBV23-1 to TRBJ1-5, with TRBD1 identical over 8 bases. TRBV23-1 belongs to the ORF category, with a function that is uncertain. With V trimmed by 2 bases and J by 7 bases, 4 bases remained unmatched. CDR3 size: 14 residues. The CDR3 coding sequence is TGCGCCAGCAGTCAACGACAGGGGAACCAGCCCCAGCATTTT. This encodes CASSQRQGNQPQHF.

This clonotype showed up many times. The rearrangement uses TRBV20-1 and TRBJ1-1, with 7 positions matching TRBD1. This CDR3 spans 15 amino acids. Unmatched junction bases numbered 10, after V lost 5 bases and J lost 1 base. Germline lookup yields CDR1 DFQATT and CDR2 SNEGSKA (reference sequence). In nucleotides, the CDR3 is TGCAGTGCTTTACCAGGACAGGTAGAGAACACTGAAGCTTTCTTT. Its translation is CSALPGQVENTEAFF.

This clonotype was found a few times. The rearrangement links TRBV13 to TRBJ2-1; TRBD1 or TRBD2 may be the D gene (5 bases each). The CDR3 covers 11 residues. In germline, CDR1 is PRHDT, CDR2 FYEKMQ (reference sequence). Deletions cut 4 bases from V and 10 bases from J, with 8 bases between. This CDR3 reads CASSSEGEQFF. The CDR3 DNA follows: TGTGCCAGCAGCTCCGAGGGGGAGCAGTTCTTC.

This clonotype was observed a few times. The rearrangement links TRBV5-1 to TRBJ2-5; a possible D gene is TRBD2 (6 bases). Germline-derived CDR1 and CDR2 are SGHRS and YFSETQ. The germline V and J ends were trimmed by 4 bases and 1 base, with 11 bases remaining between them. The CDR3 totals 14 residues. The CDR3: CASSGGSLQETQYF. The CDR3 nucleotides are TGCGCCAGCAGCGGGGGGAGCCTCCAAGAGACCCAGTACTTC.

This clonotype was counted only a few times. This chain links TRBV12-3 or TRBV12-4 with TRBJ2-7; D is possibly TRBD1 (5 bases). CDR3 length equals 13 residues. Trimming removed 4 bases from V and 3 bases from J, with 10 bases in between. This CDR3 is CASSWQGHYEQYF. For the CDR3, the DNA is TGTGCCAGCAGTTGGCAGGGCCACTACGAGCAGTACTTC.

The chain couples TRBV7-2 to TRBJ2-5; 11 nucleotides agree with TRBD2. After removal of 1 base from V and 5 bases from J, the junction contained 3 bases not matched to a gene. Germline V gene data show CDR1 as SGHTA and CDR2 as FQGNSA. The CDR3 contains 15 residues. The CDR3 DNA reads TGTGCCAGCAGCTTAGAACTAGCGGGAGTCGAGACCCAGTACTTC. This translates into CASSLELAGVETQYF.

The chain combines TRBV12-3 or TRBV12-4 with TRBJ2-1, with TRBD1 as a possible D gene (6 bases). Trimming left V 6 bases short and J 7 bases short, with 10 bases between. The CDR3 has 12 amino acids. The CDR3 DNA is TGTGCCAGCAGGCGCACAGGGAATGAGCAGTTCTTC. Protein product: CASRRTGNEQFF.

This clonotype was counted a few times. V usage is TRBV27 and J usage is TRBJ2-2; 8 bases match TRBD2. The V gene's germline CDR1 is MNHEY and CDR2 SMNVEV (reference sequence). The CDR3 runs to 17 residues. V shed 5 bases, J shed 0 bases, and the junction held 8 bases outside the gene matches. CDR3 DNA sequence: TGTGCCAGCAGTCTCATTTTAGCGGGAACGAACACCGGGGAGCTGTTTTTT. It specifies CASSLILAGTNTGELFF.

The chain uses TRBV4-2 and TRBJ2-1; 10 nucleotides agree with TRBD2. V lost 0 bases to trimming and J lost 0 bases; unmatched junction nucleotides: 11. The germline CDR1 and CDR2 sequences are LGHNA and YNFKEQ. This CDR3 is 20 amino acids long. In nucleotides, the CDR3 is TGTGCCAGCAGCCAAGATGAGGGACTAGCGCCACAGGGCTCCTACAATGAGCAGTTCTTC. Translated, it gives CASSQDEGLAPQGSYNEQFF.

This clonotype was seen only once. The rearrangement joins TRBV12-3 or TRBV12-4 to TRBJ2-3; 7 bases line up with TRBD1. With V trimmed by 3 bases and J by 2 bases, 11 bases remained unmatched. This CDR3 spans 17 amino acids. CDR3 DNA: TGTGCCAGCAGTTTCTTTTATCAGGGGGACCCCACAGATACGCAGTATTTT. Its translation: CASSFFYQGDPTDTQYF.

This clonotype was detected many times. This CDR3 reads CASSLTDSYNEQFF. The DNA of the CDR3 is TGTGCCAGCAGTTTGACCGATTCCTACAATGAGCAGTTCTTC. The chain is built from TRBV12-3 or TRBV12-4 and TRBJ2-1, with D hard to call. V lost 3 bases and J lost 1, with 7 bases in between. The CDR3 spans 14 residues.

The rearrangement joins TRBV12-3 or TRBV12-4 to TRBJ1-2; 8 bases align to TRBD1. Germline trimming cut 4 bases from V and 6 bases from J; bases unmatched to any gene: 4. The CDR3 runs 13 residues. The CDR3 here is CASSYGQGNGYTF. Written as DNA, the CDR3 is TGTGCCAGCAGTTACGGACAGGGAAATGGCTACACCTTC.

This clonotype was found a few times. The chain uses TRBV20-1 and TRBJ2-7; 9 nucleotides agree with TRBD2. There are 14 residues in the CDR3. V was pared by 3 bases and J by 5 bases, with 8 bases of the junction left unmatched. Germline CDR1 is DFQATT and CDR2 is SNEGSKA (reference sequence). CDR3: CSARGGRAIDEQYF. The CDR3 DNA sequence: TGCAGTGCTAGGGGCGGGAGGGCCATCGACGAGCAGTACTTC.

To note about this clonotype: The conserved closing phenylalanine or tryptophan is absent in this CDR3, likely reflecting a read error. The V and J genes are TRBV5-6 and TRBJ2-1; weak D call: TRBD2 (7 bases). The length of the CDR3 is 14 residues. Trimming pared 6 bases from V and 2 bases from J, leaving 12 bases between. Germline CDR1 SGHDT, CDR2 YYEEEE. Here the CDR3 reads CASILGGAYNEQFL. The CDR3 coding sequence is TGTGCCAGCATCTTAGGGGGGGCCTACAATGAGCAGTTCTTG.

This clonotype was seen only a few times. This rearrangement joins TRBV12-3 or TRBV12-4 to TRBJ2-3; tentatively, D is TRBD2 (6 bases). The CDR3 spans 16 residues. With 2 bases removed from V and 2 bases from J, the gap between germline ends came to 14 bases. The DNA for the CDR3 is TGTGCCAGCAGTTTAAATACGGGAGAACCCACAGATACGCAGTATTTT. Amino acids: CASSLNTGEPTDTQYF.

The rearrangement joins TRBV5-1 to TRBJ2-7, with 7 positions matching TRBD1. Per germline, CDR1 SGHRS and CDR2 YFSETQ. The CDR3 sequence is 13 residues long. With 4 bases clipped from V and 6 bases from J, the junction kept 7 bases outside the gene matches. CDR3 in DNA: TGCGCCAGCAGCAACGACAGGGTTGGCGAGCAGTACTTC. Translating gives CASSNDRVGEQYF. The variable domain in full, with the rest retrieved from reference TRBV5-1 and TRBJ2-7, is KAGVTQTPRYLIKTRGQQVTLSCSPISGHRSVSWYQQTPGQGLQFLFEYFSETQRNKGNFPGRFSGRQFSNSRSEMNVSTLELGDSALYLCASSNDRVGEQYFGPGTRLTVT.

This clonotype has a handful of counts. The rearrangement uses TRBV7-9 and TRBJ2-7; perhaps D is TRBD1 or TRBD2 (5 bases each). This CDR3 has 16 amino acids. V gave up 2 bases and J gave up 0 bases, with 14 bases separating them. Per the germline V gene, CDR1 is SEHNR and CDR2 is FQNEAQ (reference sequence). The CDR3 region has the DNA TGTGCCAGCAGCTTAAGGGCAGGGACGAGCTCCTACGAGCAGTACTTC. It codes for CASSLRAGTSSYEQYF.

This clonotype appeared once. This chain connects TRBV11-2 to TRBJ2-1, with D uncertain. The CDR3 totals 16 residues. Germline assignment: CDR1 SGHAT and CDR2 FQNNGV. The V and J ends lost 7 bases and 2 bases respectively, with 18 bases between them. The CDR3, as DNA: TGTGCCAGCAACAAGGAGTGGGAAGGTACCTACAATGAGCAGTTCTTC. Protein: CASNKEWEGTYNEQFF.

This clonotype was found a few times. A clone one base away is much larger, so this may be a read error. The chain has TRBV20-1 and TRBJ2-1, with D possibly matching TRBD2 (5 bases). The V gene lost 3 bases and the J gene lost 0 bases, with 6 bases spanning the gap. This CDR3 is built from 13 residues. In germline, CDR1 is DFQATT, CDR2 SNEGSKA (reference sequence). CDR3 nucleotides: TGCAGTGCTAGCGGGAACTCCTACAATGAGCAGTTCTTC. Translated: CSASGNSYNEQFF.

The CDR3 loop is CSVRTGTSGAYEQYF. For the CDR3, the DNA is TGCAGCGTTAGGACCGGGACTAGCGGAGCCTACGAGCAGTACTTC. This rearrangement joins TRBV29-1 to TRBJ2-7; TRBD2 matches 11 bases. V lost 5 bases and J lost 2; bases outside the gene matches: 8. The CDR3 runs 15 residues. Germline-derived CDR1 and CDR2 are SQVTM and ANQGSEA.

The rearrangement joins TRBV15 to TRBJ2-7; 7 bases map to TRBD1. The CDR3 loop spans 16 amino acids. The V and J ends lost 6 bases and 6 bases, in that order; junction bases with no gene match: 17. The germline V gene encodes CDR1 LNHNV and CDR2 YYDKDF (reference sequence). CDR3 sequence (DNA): TGTGCCACCAGTTTGTGGACAGGACCACTGGAGGCCGAGCAGTACTTC. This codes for CATSLWTGPLEAEQYF.

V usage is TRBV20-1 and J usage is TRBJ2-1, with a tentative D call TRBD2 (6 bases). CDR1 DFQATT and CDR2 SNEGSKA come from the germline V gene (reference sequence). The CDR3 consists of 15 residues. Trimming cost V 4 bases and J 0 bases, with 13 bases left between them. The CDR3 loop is CSAIKAGSSYNEQFF. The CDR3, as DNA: TGCAGTGCTATTAAGGCGGGGAGCTCCTACAATGAGCAGTTCTTC.